This T cell receptor (beta chain) comes out of a study of Ad26.COV2.S vaccination and SARS-CoV-2 variants (dated by TCRdb to about 2021). About the full investigation: Donors in the vaccine arm were drawn from COV1001, a multicentre, randomized, double-blind, placebo-controlled phase I-IIa trial testing Ad26.COV2.S in healthy adults. Investigators did not know the trial group allocation while performing experiments and assessing outcomes. The TCR-sequenced set comprised roughly 30 samples: around 20 Ad26.COV2.S vaccine recipients, 5 placebo recipients and 8 SARS-CoV-2 convalescent individuals. TCRbeta repertoire sequencing served as the tool for gauging how specific and how broad the SARS-CoV-2-reactive T cell receptors were following Ad26.COV2.S vaccination. Ad26.COV2.S was administered intramuscularly at a dose of 5x10^10 or 1x10^11 viral particles, either as one shot or as two shots given 56 days apart. Trial participants were randomized into five groups of five, in which low-dose or high-dose Ad26.COV2.S was given once or twice, or placebo was given on both occasions. General findings and caveats noted by the study authors: Vaccine and placebo recipients had comparable non-spike TCR breadth, which fits with the vaccine containing only spike. Higher spike-specific TCR breadth was observed in Ad26.COV2.S recipients than in placebo recipients (P = 0.0014). Comparing responses between vaccine doses or regimens was not something the study was powered to do. Substantial breadth of spike-specific CD8+ and CD4+ T cell responses was reported after vaccination. According to the authors, total T cell responses may have been underestimated by the TCR breadth and depth analyses.

V sheds 5 bases and J sheds 5 bases, leaving 9 bases between their ends. Spanning cysteine to phenylalanine, the CDR3 consists of 12 amino acids. Only the CDR3 DNA is retained, 36 bases long and in frame from the first base. In the germline V gene (reference sequence), CDR1 corresponds to LGHDT and CDR2 to YNNKEL. TCRbeta CDR3 regions were sequenced with the immunoSEQ Assay. After extraction, genomic DNA underwent amplification by bias-controlled multiplex PCR, followed by high-throughput sequencing. The authors processed their data as follows. Collapsing and filtering of sequences were performed to quantify the absolute abundance of each unique TCRbeta CDR3 region. Usable DNA was measured by amplifying reference genes present in all nucleated cells, and TCRbeta template counts were normalized to that usable DNA to estimate T cell fraction. Repertoire TCRs were annotated as SARS-CoV-2-specific by exact matching of V gene, CDR3 amino acid sequence and J gene to a known reactive TCR set. The reference SARS-CoV-2 TCR set was obtained from MIRA and was filtered for enrichment in COVID-19-positive ImmuneCODE repertoires, whereby public or cross-reactive TCRs were removed. Using the MIRA antigens, annotated TCRs were further analysed by specific ORF or by position within an ORF. Breadth was defined as the number of annotated unique rearrangements divided by the total number of unique productive rearrangements, and depth was defined as the summed frequency of the annotated unique rearrangements. Two-sided Wilcoxon rank-sum tests were used to compare TCR breadth between groups. TCRdb retrieved this table from immuneACCESS and kept in-frame rearrangements only. Not all clones are present; in checked studies, unresolved V genes account for under half, and no reason is known for the remainder. V, J and clone size are those of that table, while D and trimming were read from the DNA. For this sample the table gives approximately 300,000 clones, of which around four fifths were detected only once. The ten biggest clones cover approximately 2.2% of the sample.

Comment on this clone: Its target antigen remains unknown. Per-base qualities were not stored, and no clone one base away is much larger.

The sample's treatment or condition label, decoded: roughly 19 received Ad26.COV2.S at low or high dose, single or two shots; roughly five received placebo; per-sample allocation not given. Repertoires of vaccine and placebo recipients were sequenced from samples collected on day 63 after the first injection. Cohort 1b enrolled about two dozen adults aged 18-55 years at a single site in Boston, USA, between 29 July and 7 August 2020. As a vaccine, Ad26.COV2.S was a replication-incompetent adenovirus type 26 vector that expressed a prefusion-stabilized SARS-CoV-2 spike protein derived from the original Wuhan strain.

The rearrangement combines TRBV3-1 (or the pseudogene TRBV3-2) with TRBJ1-1, with an unclear D gene assignment. The origin of this receptor is a person aged 18-60 years who received the Ad26.COV2.S COVID-19 vaccine or a placebo. Here the sequenced sample was peripheral blood, taken in a trial of Ad26.COV2.S vaccine versus placebo. The CDR3 loop reads CASSSRPTEAFF. The DNA reads as follows: TGTGCCAGCAGCTCACGTCCTACTGAAGCTTTCTTT.